This T cell receptor beta chain derives from a study of PD-1 blockade in classical Hodgkin lymphoma. General study findings and limits: Patients starting nivolumab under 1 year after ASCT were excluded. Patients who responded completely had about the same baseline diversity as newly diagnosed patients. The study found that TCR diversity rose significantly by C4D1 in CD4+ but not CD8+ cells.

This clone was seen just once. The antigen is not known. The V and J ends lost 5 bases and 9 bases respectively, with 20 bases between them. This CDR3 comprises 15 residues. Per the germline V gene, CDR1 is LNHDA and CDR2 is SQIVND (reference sequence). Each of the patients experienced relapse following autologous stem cell transplantation, and their brentuximab vedotin exposure differed. Measured with immunoSEQ multiplex PCR; TCRdb has only the in-frame clones, and not every one. This table holds fewer than 25,000 clones, about 80% found once. V and J are TRBV19 and TRBJ2-1, with D possibly being TRBD1 (6 bases). Sequencing was performed on peripheral blood mononuclear cells (PBMCs), taken at baseline. The sequence was obtained from a human donor with classical Hodgkin lymphoma. For the CDR3, the DNA is TGTGCCAGTAGTCCGGCAACAGGGCTGCAGGGTGAGCAGTTCTTC. It is translated as CASSPATGLQGEQFF.